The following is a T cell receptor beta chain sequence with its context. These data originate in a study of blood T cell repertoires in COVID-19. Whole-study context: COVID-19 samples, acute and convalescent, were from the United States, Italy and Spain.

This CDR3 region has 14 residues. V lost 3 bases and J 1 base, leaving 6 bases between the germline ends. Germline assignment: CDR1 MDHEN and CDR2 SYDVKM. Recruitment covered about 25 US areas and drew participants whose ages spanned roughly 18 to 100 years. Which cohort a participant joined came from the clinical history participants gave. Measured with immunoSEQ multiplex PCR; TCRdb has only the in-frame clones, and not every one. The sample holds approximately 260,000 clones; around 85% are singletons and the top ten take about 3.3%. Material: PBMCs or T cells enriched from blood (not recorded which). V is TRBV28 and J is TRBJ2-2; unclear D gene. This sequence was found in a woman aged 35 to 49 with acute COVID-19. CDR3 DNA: TGTGCCAGCAGTTTTGGCGGGAACACCGGGGAGCTGTTTTTT. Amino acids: CASSFGGNTGELFF. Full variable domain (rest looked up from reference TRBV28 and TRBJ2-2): DVKVTQSSRYLVKRTGEKVFLECVQDMDHENMFWYRQDPGLGLRLIYFSYDVKMKEKGDIPEGYSVSREKKERFSLILESASTNQTSMYLCASSFGGNTGELFFGEGSRLTVL.